This record concerns one T cell receptor beta chain sequence. The target antigen is unknown. These data come from a study of T cell responses to AZD1222 COVID-19 vaccine. Study-level points and caveats: The donor group comprised mostly white British people and more females; the analysis possibly underestimated clonal diversity. Only after the peak T cell response were repertoires sampled. Increases in Spike-specific TCR breadth and depth were seen after two AZD1222 doses.

Libraries were prepared by immunoSEQ multiplex PCR; TCRdb keeps only in-frame clonotypes and omits some of them. The sample contains more than 150,000 clones, approximately 91% of which appear only once. The germline CDR1 and CDR2 sequences are SEHNR and FQNEAQ (reference sequence). CDR3 length: 16 residues. With 5 bases removed from V and 3 bases from J, the gap between germline ends came to 19 bases. The sample consisted of peripheral blood, taken on day 0 of AZD1222 vaccination. This rearrangement joins TRBV7-9 to TRBJ1-2, with a tentative D call TRBD1 (5 bases). This TCR was recovered from an adult in good health. As DNA, the CDR3 is TGTGCCAGCAGCATAGGAGGCCGGGGGAGGGACTATGGCTACACCTTC. It codes for CASSIGGRGRDYGYTF.